What follows are 4 T cell receptor beta chains derived from one specimen sequenced in a study of blood T cell repertoires in COVID-19. TCRdb's copy holds only in-frame clones and misses some; the assay was immunoSEQ multiplex PCR. The sample records more than 85,000 clones, about 85% being singletons. Sequencing was carried out using peripheral blood. These receptors originate from a human donor in a cohort sampled during active COVID-19.

The rearrangement uses TRBV3-1 (or the pseudogene TRBV3-2) and TRBJ2-3; 12 positions match TRBD2. Trimming at V came to 1 base and at J to 2 bases, leaving 4 bases not matched to a gene. Germline CDR1 reads LGHDT; CDR2 reads YNNKEL (reference sequence). There are 17 residues in the CDR3. The CDR3 is CASSQGLAGDYTDTQYF. CDR3 in DNA: TGTGCCAGCAGCCAAGGACTAGCGGGGGACTACACAGATACGCAGTATTTT.

V and J are TRBV4-3 and TRBJ2-1, with D uncertain. The CDR3 runs to 15 residues. V lost 0 bases and J 3 bases, leaving 9 bases between the germline ends. Germline loops: CDR1 LGHNA, CDR2 YSLEER. CDR3 nucleotides: TGCGCCAGCAGCCAAGATCTAGGTCTCTACAATGAGCAGTTCTTC. It specifies CASSQDLGLYNEQFF.

Written as DNA, the CDR3 is TGTGCCAGCAGCGTACCGGCCGGCGGAGATACGCAGTATTTT. This gives the protein CASSVPAGGDTQYF. J is TRBJ2-3 and V is TRBV9; no clear D. V gave up 1 base and J gave up 5 bases, with 11 bases separating them. This CDR3 is built from 14 residues. CDR1 is SGDLS, CDR2 YYNGEE, per germline.

The CDR3 is CASSLVASGYNEQFF. CDR3 nucleotide sequence: TGTGCCAGCAGCTTAGTGGCTAGCGGGTACAATGAGCAGTTCTTC. The chain links TRBV13 to TRBJ2-1; TRBD2 matches at 8 bases. The CDR3 sequence is 15 residues long. The trim removed 1 base at V and 4 bases at J, leaving 3 bases unmatched. Germline V gives CDR1 PRHDT, CDR2 FYEKMQ (reference sequence).